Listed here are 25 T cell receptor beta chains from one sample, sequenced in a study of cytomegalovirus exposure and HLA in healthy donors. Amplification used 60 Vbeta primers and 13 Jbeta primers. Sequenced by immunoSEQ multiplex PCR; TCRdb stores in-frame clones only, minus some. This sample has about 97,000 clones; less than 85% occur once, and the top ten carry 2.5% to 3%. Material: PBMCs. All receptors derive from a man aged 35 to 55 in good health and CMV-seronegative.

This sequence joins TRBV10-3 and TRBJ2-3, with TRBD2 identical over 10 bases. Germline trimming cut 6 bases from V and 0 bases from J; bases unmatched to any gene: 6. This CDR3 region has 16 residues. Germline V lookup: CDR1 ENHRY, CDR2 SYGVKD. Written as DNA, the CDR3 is TGTGCCATCAGGACAGCGGGGGGGCTCAGCACAGATACGCAGTATTTT. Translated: CAIRTAGGLSTDTQYF.

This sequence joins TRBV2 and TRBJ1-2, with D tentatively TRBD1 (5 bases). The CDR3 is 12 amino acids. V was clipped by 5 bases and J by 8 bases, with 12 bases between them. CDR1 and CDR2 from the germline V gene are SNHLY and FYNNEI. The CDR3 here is CASSQGQGGYTF. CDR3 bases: TGTGCCAGCAGTCAAGGCCAGGGAGGCTACACCTTC.

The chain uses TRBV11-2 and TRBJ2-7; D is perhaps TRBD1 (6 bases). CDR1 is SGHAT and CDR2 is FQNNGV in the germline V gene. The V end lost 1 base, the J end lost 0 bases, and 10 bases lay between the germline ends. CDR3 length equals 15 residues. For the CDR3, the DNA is TGTGCCAGCAGCTTAGGTGGACAGCGCTCCTACGAGCAGTACTTC. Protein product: CASSLGGQRSYEQYF.

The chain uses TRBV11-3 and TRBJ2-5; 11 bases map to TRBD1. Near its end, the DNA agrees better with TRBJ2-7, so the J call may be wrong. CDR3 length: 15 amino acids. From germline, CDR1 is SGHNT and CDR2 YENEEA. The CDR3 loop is CASSPQDRGLDEQYF. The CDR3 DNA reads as TGTGCCAGCAGCCCCCAGGACAGGGGGCTCGACGAGCAGTACTTC.

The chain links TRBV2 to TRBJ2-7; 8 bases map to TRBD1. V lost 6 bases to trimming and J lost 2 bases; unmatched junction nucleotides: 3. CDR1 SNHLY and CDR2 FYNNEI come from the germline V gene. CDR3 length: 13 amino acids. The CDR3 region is CASSDRGPYEQYF. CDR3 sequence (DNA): TGTGCCAGCAGCGACAGGGGTCCCTACGAGCAGTACTTC.

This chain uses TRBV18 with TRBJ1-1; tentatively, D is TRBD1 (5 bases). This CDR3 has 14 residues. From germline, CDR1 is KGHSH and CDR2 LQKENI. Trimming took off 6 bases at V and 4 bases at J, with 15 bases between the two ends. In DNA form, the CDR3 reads TGTGCCAGCTCGCCAGGGATCGGGGGCACTGAAGCTTTCTTT. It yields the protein CASSPGIGGTEAFF.

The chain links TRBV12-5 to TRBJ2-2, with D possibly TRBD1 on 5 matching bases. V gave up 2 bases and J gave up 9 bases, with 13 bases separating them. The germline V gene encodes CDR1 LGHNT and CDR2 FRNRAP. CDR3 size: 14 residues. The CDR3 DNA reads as TGTGCTAGTGGTTTGCCCGACAGTCACCGGGAGCTGTTTTTT. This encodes CASGLPDSHRELFF.

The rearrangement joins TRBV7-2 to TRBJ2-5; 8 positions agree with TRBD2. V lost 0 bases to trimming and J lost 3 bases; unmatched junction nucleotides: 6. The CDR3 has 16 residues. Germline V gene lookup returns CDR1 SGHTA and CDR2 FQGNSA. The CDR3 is CASSLAPGAGEETQYF. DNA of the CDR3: TGTGCCAGCAGCTTAGCCCCGGGAGCGGGGGAAGAGACCCAGTACTTC. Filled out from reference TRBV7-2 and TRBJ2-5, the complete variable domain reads GAGVSQSPSNKVTEKGKDVELRCDPISGHTALYWYRQSLGQGLEFLIYFQGNSAPDKSGLPSDRFSAERTGGSVSTLTIQRTQQEDSAVYLCASSLAPGAGEETQYFGPGTRLLVL.

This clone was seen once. The CDR3 region has the DNA TGTGCCATCAGCGTAGGGGTTACGAGCTCCTACGAGCAGTACTTC. It specifies CAISVGVTSSYEQYF. V usage is TRBV10-3 and J usage is TRBJ2-7, with a tentative D call TRBD1 (5 bases). Germline CDR1 reads ENHRY; CDR2 reads SYGVKD. Trimming stripped 6 bases from V and 0 bases from J, with 15 bases between. The CDR3 consists of 15 residues.

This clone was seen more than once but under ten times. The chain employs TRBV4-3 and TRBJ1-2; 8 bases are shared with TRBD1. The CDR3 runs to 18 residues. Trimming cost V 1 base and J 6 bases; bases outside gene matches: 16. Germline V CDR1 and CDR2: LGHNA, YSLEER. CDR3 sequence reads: CASSQGTGSLSGWHGYTF. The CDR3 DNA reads TGCGCCAGCAGCCAAGGGACAGGGTCTTTATCGGGGTGGCATGGCTACACCTTC.

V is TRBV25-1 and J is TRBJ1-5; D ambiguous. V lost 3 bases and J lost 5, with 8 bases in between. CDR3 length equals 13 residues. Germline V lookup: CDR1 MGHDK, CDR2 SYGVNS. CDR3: CASSEYGDQPQHF. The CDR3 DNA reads TGTGCCAGCAGTGAGTACGGGGATCAGCCCCAGCATTTT.

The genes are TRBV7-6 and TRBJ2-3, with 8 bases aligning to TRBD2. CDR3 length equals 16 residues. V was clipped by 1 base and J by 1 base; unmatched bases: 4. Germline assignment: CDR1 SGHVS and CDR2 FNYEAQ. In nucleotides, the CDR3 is TGTGCCAGCAGCTTAGTTACTAGCGGTCGCACAGATACGCAGTATTTT. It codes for CASSLVTSGRTDTQYF.

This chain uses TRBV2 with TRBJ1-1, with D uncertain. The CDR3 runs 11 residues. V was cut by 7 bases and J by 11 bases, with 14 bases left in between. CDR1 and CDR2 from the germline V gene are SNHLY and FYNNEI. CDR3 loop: CASNGRERAFF. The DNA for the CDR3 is TGTGCCAGCAACGGCCGGGAGCGGGCTTTCTTT. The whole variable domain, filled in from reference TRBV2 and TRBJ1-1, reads EPEVTQTPSHQVTQMGQEVILRCVPISNHLYFYWYRQILGQKVEFLVSFYNNEISEKSEIFDDQFSVERPDGSNFTLKIRSTKLEDSAMYFCASNGRERAFFGQGTRLTVV.

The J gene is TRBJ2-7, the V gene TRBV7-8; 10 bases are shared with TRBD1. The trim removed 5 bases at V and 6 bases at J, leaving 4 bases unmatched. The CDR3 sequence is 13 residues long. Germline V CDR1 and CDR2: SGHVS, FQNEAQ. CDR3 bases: TGTGCCAGCAGCGTCGACAGGGGGCGCGAGCAGTACTTC. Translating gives CASSVDRGREQYF.

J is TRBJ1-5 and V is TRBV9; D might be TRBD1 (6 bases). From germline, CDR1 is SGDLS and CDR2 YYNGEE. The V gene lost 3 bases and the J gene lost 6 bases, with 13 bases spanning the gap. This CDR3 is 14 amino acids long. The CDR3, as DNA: TGTGCCAGCAGCGAGGGGGGGATGAGTCAGCCCCAGCATTTT. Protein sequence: CASSEGGMSQPQHF.

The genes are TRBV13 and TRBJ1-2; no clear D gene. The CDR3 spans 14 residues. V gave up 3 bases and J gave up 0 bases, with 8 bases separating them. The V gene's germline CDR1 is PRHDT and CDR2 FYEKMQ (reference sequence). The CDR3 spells CASSFNTANYGYTF. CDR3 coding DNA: TGTGCCAGCAGCTTTAATACAGCTAACTATGGCTACACCTTC.

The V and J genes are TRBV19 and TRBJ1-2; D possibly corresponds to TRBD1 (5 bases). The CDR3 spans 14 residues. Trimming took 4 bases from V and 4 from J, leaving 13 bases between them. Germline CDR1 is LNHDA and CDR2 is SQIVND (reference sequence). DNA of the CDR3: TGTGCCAGTAGTAACCAGGTTAGGGGCTATGGCTACACCTTC. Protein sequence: CASSNQVRGYGYTF.

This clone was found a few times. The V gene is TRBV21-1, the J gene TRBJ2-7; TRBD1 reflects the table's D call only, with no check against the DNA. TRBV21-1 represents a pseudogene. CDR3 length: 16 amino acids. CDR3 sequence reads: CASSPRSDRATYEQYF. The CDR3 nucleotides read TGTGCCAGCAGCCCTCGGAGCGACAGGGCCACCTACGAGCAGTACTTC.

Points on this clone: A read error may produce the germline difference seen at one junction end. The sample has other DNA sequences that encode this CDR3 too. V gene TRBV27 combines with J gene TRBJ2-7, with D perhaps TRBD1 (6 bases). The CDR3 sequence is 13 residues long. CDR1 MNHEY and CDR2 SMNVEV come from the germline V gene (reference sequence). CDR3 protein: CASQGGLVDEQYF. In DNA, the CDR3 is TGCGCCAGCCAAGGGGGATTAGTTGACGAGCAGTACTTC.

As DNA, the CDR3 is TGTGCCAGCGCGCTAAGGGGTAGGGGCACAGATACGCAGTATTTT. Its protein is CASALRGRGTDTQYF. The rearrangement links TRBV9 to TRBJ2-3; D perhaps matches TRBD1 (5 bases). The CDR3 consists of 15 residues. V dropped 7 bases and J dropped 1 base, with 16 bases sitting between them. The germline V gene has CDR1 SGDLS and CDR2 YYNGEE. The entire variable domain, with the rest obtained from reference TRBV9 and TRBJ2-3, is as follows: DSGVTQTPKHLITATGQRVTLRCSPRSGDLSVYWYQQSLDQGLQFLIQYYNGEERAKGNILERFSAQQFPDLHSELNLSSLELGDSALYFCASALRGRGTDTQYFGPGTRLTVL.

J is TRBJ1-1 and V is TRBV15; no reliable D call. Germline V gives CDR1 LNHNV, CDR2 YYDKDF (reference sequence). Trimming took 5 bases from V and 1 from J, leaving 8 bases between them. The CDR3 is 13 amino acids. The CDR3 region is CATSVGRNTEAFF. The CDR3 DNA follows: TGTGCCACCAGCGTAGGGAGGAACACTGAAGCTTTCTTT.

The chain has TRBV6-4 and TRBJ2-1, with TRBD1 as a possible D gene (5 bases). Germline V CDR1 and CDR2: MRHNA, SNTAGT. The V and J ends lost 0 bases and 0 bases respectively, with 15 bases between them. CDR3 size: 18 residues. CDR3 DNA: TGTGCCAGCAGTGACTCTGTGGGGCAGTCGAGCTCCTACAATGAGCAGTTCTTC. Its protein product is CASSDSVGQSSSYNEQFF.

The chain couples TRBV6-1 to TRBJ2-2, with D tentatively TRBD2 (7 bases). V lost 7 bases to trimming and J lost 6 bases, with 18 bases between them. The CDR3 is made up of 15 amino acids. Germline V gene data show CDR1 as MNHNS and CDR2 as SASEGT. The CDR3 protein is CASNQKGGGSGELFF. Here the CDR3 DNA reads TGTGCCAGCAACCAAAAGGGGGGGGGCTCCGGGGAGCTGTTTTTT.

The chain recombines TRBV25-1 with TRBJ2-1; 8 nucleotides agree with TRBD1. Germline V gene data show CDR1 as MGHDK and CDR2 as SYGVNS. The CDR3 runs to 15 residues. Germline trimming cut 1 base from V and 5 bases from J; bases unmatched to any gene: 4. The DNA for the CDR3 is TGTGCCAGCAGTGAATGGGGGACAGGAGACAATGAGCAGTTCTTC. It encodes CASSEWGTGDNEQFF.

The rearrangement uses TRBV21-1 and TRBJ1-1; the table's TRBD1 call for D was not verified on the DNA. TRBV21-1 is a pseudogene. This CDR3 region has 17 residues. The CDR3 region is CASSPHKGQAEGTEAFF. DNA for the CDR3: TGTGCCAGCAGCCCCCATAAGGGACAGGCCGAGGGCACTGAAGCTTTCTTT.